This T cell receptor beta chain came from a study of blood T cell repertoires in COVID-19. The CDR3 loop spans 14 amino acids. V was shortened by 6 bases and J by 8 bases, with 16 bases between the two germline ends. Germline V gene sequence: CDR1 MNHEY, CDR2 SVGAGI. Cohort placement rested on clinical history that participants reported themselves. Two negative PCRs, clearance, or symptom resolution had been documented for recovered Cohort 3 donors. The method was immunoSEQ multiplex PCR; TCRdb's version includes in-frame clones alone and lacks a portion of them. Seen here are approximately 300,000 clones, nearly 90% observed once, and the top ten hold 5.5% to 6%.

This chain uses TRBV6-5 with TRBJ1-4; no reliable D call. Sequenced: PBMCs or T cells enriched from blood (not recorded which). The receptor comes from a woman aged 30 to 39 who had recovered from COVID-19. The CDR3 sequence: CASRRGPLMEKLFF. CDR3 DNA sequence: TGTGCCAGCAGGCGAGGGCCCCTGATGGAAAAACTGTTTTTT.